A selection of T cell receptor beta chains follows, all from one sample in a study of OX40 agonist ivuxolimab in advanced cancers. The protocol was immunoSEQ multiplex PCR, while the TCRdb copy is restricted to in-frame clones and leaves out a portion. The table shows 65,000 to 80,000 clones, with around 84% occurring only once. The starting material was CD4+ or CD8+ T cells sorted from blood, obtained in a trial of the OX40 agonist ivuxolimab. All receptors derive from an adult with an advanced solid tumor such as melanoma, head and neck, liver or kidney cancer. Both conserved end residues are part of each CDR3. The D gene is left open where the match is weak. Only some rows state a clone size, as once, few, many or a class for expanded clones.

TRBV7-6,TRBJ2-2,-,-,TGTGCCAGCAGCCCCTCACGAAACGGGGAGCTGTTTTTT,CASSPSRNGELFF
TRBV15,TRBJ1-5,-,-,TGTGCCACCAGCAGAGATAGGCAGCCCCAGCATTTT,CATSRDRQPQHF
TRBV2,TRBJ1-2,-,TRBD1,TGTGCCAGCATCCCGCGACAGGGCCATGGGGGGACCTTC,CASIPRQGHGGTF
TRBV14,TRBJ2-2,-,-,TGTGCCAGCAGCCCCTTTAAATCGCAGGGATCAGGGGAGCTGTTTTTT,CASSPFKSQGSGELFF
TRBV6-6,TRBJ2-2,-,TRBD2,TGTGCCAGCAGTTTAGCGGGGGGGAACACCGGGGAGCTGTTTTTT,CASSLAGGNTGELFF
TRBV28,TRBJ2-2,-,TRBD2,TGTGCCAGCAGTCCCAACACACTAGCGGCGAACACCGGGGAGCTGTTTTTT,CASSPNTLAANTGELFF
TRBV15,TRBJ2-3,-,-,TGTGCCACCAGCAGAGGGCTACAGAGCACAGATACGCAGTATTTT,CATSRGLQSTDTQYF
TRBV14,TRBJ1-4,-,-,TGTGCCAGCAGCCAAGGGGTAACAACTAATGAAAAACTGTTTTTT,CASSQGVTTNEKLFF
TRBV30,TRBJ1-1,-,-,TGTGCCTGGAGTGGGTCTTTTCGAGTTGAAGCTTTCTTT,CAWSGSFRVEAFF
TRBV9,TRBJ1-1,-,-,TGTGCCAGCAGCGTAGGGGGTAGGTTGGAGGCTTTCTTT,CASSVGGRLEAFF
TRBV19,TRBJ2-3,-,-,TGTGCCAGTAGCCGACAGGCGGGAAGCACAGATACGCAGTATTTT,CASSRQAGSTDTQYF
TRBV5-1,TRBJ1-3,-,-,TGCGCCAGCAGTTCTTTCTCTGGAAACACCATATATTTT,CASSSFSGNTIYF
TRBV5-1,TRBJ2-7,-,-,TGCGCCAGCAGCCCGTCGACAGGCTACTACGAGCAGTACTTC,CASSPSTGYYEQYF
TRBV6-5,TRBJ2-5,-,TRBD1,TGTGCCAGCAGAACAGGGGGCTTGGAGACCCAGTACTTC,CASRTGGLETQYF
TRBV21-1,TRBJ2-7,-,-,TGTGCCAGCAGCAAATTAACTAGCGGGAACCCCTACGAGCAGTACTTC,CASSKLTSGNPYEQYF
TRBV10-3,TRBJ2-3,-,TRBD2,TGTGCCATCAGTGATAGGGGACTAGACTCCACAGATACGCAGTATTTT,CAISDRGLDSTDTQYF
TRBV28,TRBJ2-5,once,-,TGTGCCAGCAGTGGGGGGGCGGAAGAGACCCAGTACTTC,CASSGGAEETQYF
TRBV6-5,TRBJ1-1,-,-,TGTGCCAGCAGTTACGGGACGAACACTGAAGCTTTCTTT,CASSYGTNTEAFF
TRBV9,TRBJ2-3,-,-,TGTGCCAGCAGCCCGGAAGTTCCAGATACGCAGTATTTT,CASSPEVPDTQYF
TRBV7-9,TRBJ2-2,-,-,TGTGCCAGCAGCCGAGCCGGGACCCTGGGGACCGGGGAGCTGTTTTTT,CASSRAGTLGTGELFF
TRBV2,TRBJ2-2,-,-,TGTGCCAGCACCCGGGACTCGAGAATGGGCGGGGAGCTGTTTTTT,CASTRDSRMGGELFF
TRBV6-5,TRBJ2-7,-,-,TGTGCCAGCAGCCTCTCGGGGGGAGGGGGCTACGAGCAGTACTTC,CASSLSGGGGYEQYF